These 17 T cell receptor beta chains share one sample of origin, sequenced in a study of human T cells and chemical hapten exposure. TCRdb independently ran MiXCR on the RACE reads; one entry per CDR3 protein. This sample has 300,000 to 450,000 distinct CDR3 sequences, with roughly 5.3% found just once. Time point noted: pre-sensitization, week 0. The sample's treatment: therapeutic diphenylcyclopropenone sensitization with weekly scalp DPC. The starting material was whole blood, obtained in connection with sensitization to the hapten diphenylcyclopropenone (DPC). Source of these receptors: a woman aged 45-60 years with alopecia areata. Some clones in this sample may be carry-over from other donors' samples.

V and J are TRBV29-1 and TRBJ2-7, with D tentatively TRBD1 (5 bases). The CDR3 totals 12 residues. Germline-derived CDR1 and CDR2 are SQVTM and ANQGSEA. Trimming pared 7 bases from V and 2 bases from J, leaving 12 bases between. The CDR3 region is CSAWTPPYEQYF. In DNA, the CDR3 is TGCAGCGCCTGGACACCTCCCTACGAGCAGTACTTC.

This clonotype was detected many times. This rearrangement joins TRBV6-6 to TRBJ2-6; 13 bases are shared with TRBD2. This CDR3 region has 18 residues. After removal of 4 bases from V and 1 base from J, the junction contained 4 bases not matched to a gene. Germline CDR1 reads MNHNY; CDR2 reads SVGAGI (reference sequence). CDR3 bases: TGTGCCAGCAGTTCCCGACTAGCGGGAGGTTCTGGGGCCAACGTCCTGACTTTC. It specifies CASSSRLAGGSGANVLTF.

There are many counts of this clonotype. The CDR3 DNA reads as TGTGCCAGCAGCCAGAGTGAGAACTATGGCTACACCTTC. Amino acids: CASSQSENYGYTF. V and J are TRBV3-1 and TRBJ1-2; D gene uncertain. The germline CDR1 and CDR2 sequences are LGHDT and YNNKEL (reference sequence). The CDR3 length is 13 residues. Trimming took off 3 bases at V and 2 bases at J, with 7 bases between the two ends.

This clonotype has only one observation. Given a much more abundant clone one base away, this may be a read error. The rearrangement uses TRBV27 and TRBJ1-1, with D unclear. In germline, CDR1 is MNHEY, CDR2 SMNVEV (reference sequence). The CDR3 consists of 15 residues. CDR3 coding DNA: TGTGGCAGCAGTTTATTCCCGGAGAGAGGCACTGAAGCTTTCTTT. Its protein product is CGSSLFPERGTEAFF.

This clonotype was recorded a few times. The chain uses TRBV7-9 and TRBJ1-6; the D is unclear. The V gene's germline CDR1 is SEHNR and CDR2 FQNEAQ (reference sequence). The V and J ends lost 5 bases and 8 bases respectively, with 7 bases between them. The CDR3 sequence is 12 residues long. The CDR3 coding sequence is TGTGCCAGCAGCCTGGCTTATTCACCCCTCCACTTT. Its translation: CASSLAYSPLHF.

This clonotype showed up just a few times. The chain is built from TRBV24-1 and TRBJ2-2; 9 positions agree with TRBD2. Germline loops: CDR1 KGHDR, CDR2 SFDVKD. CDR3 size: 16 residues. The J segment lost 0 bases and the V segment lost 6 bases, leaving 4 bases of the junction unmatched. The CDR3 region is CATSSSGRTNTGELFF. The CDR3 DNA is TGTGCCACCAGTAGTAGCGGGAGAACGAACACCGGGGAGCTGTTTTTT.

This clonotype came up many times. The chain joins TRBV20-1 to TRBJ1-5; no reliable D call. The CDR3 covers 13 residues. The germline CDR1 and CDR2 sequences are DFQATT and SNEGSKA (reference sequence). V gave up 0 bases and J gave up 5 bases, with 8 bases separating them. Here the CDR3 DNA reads TGCAGTGCTAGAGATCAAGGAGATCAGCCCCAGCATTTT. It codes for CSARDQGDQPQHF.

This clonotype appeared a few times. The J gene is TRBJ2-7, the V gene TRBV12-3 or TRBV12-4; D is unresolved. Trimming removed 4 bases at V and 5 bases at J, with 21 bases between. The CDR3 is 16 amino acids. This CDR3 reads CASSSLGGVGINEQYF. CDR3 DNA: TGTGCCAGCAGTTCACTCGGCGGAGTGGGGATTAACGAGCAGTACTTC.

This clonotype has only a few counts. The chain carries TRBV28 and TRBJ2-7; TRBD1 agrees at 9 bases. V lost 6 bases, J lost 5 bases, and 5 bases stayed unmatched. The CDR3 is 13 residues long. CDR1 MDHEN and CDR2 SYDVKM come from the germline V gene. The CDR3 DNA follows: TGTGCCAGCAGCCGACAGGGGGGGCACGAGCAGTACTTC. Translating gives CASSRQGGHEQYF.

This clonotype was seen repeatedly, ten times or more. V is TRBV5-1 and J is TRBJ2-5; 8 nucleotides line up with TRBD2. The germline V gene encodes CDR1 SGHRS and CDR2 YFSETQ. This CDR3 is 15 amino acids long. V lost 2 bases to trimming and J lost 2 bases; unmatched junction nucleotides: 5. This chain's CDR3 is CASSLLLAEQETQYF. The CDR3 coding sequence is TGCGCCAGCAGCTTATTACTAGCGGAGCAAGAGACCCAGTACTTC.

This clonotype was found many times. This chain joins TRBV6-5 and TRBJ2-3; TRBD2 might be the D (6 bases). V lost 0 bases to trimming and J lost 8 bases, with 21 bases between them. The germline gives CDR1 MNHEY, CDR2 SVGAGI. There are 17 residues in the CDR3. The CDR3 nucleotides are TGTGCCAGCAGTTACTCAAGGCGGAGGGTCCGCTCCGGTACGCAGTATTTT. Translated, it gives CASSYSRRRVRSGTQYF.

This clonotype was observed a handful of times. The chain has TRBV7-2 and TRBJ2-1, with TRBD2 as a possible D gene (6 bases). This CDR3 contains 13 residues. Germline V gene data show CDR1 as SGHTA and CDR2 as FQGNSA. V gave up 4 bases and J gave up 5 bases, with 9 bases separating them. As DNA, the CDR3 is TGTGCCAGCAGCTGGGGGGTCCACAATGAGCAGTTCTTC. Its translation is CASSWGVHNEQFF.

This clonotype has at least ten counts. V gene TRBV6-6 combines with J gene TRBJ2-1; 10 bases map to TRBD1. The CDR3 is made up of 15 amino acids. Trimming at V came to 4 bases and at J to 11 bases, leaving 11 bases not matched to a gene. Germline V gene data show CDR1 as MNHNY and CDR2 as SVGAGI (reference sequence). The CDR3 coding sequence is TGTGCCAGCAGTTCCGACAGGGGGCCTCGACCCAAGCAGTTCTTC. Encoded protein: CASSSDRGPRPKQFF.

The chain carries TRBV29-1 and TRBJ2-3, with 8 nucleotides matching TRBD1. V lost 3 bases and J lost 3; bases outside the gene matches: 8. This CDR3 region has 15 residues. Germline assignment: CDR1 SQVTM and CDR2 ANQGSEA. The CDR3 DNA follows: TGCAGCGTTGACTGGACAGGGATCGGGACAGATACGCAGTATTTT. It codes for CSVDWTGIGTDTQYF.

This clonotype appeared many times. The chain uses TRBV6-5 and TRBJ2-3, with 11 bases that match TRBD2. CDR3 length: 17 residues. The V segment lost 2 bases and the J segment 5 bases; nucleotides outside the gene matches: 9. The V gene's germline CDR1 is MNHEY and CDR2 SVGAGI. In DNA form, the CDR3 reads TGTGCCAGCAGTTACGATAGCGGGAGGGCAGTCGGAGATACGCAGTATTTT. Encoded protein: CASSYDSGRAVGDTQYF.

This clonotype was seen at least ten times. CDR3 in amino acids: CASSLELSRERFNEQFF. The DNA of the CDR3 is TGTGCCAGCAGCTTAGAGCTCTCCCGGGAGCGCTTCAATGAGCAGTTCTTC. The gene calls are TRBV7-2 and TRBJ2-1; the D gene is possibly TRBD2 (6 bases). Trimming removed 1 base from V and 6 bases from J, with 19 bases in between. The CDR3 extends over 17 amino acids. Germline V gene data show CDR1 as SGHTA and CDR2 as FQGNSA.

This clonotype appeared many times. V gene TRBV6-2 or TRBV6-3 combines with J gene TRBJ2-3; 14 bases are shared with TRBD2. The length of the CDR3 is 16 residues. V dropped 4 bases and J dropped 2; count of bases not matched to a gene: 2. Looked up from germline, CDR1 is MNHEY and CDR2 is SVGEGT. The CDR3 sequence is CASSWTSGRITDTQYF. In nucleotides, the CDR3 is TGTGCCAGCAGTTGGACTAGCGGGAGGATCACAGATACGCAGTATTTT.